The T cell receptor (beta chain) described here comes from a study of shared clonotypes between healthy human individuals. Findings and limits, study-wide: Genetic and exposure-history diversity was limited by the small donor number. Sampling was confined to blood; repertoires within tissues likely differ.

In the case of this clone: Its antigen remains unidentified.

Naive CD8 isolation took CD45RO-negative cells positively selected for CCR7 and excluded terminally differentiated effector memory CD45RA+ cells. Genomic DNA of each subset was evenly split across several immunoSEQ plates. The protocol was immunoSEQ multiplex PCR, while the TCRdb copy is restricted to in-frame clones and leaves out a portion. The sample carries approximately 740,000 clones, nearly 95% recorded once. This CDR3 is 11 amino acids long. The germline CDR1 and CDR2 sequences are MNHEY and SMNVEV (reference sequence). V was trimmed by 8 bases and J by 14 bases, leaving 16 bases between them.

Sequencing was done on a sample of naive CD8+ T cells sorted from blood. The rearrangement uses TRBV27 and TRBJ2-1; weak D call: TRBD1 (8 bases). The receptor comes from a man aged 25-40 years in good health. The CDR3 DNA reads TGTGCCAGCTTACAGGGGGGGGTCAAGTTCTTC. It specifies CASLQGGVKFF.